Shown below are 20 T cell receptor beta chains from a single sample sequenced in a study of blood T cell repertoires in COVID-19. Libraries were prepared by immunoSEQ multiplex PCR; TCRdb keeps only in-frame clonotypes and omits some of them. The sample carries about 200,000 clones, around 80% recorded once. The sequenced sample was peripheral blood. The source is a woman over 75 with active or convalescent COVID-19.

This clone was observed a handful of times. The chain is built from TRBV25-1 and TRBJ1-3, with TRBD1 matching over 10 bases. Germline V gene sequence: CDR1 MGHDK, CDR2 SYGVNS. Trimming cost V 9 bases and J 1 base; bases outside gene matches: 6. This CDR3 is 15 amino acids long. CDR3: CARTDRGVSGNTIYF. In DNA form, the CDR3 reads TGTGCCAGAACGGACAGGGGGGTTTCTGGAAACACCATATATTTT. Supplemented by reference TRBV25-1 and TRBJ1-3, the full variable domain reads EADIYQTPRYLVIGTGKKITLECSQTMGHDKMYWYQQDPGMELHLIHYSYGVNSTEKGDLSSESTVSRIRTEHFPLTLESARPSHTSQYLCARTDRGVSGNTIYFGEGSWLTVV.

The V call is TRBV5-1, the J call TRBJ1-4; D might be TRBD1 (5 bases). Per the germline V gene, CDR1 is SGHRS and CDR2 is YFSETQ. Trimming left V 1 base short and J 4 bases short, with 11 bases between. The CDR3 covers 15 residues. The CDR3 region has the DNA TGCGCCAGCAGCTTGCAGGGTTTTAGTAATGAAAAACTGTTTTTT. As protein: CASSLQGFSNEKLFF. Full variable domain (rest looked up from reference TRBV5-1 and TRBJ1-4): KAGVTQTPRYLIKTRGQQVTLSCSPISGHRSVSWYQQTPGQGLQFLFEYFSETQRNKGNFPGRFSGRQFSNSRSEMNVSTLELGDSALYLCASSLQGFSNEKLFFGSGTQLSVL.

This clone was counted only a few times. V is TRBV29-1 and J is TRBJ2-1, with 7 bases matching TRBD2. CDR1 and CDR2 (germline): SQVTM, ANQGSEA. The CDR3 is 14 amino acids. J gave up 4 bases and V 4 bases, and 7 bases lay outside the gene matches. The CDR3 is CSVVREGRYNEQFF. For the CDR3, the DNA is TGCAGCGTTGTCAGGGAGGGTCGTTACAATGAGCAGTTCTTC.

The rearrangement joins TRBV18 to TRBJ2-1; D is perhaps TRBD1 (5 bases). The germline V gene has CDR1 KGHSH and CDR2 LQKENI. CDR3 length: 12 amino acids. V was clipped by 3 bases and J by 7 bases, with 7 bases between them. The CDR3, as DNA: TGTGCCAGCTCACCTAAGGGGAATGAGCAGTTCTTC. Translating gives CASSPKGNEQFF. Full variable domain (missing parts from reference TRBV18 and TRBJ2-1): NAGVMQNPRHLVRRRGQEARLRCSPMKGHSHVYWYRQLPEEGLKFMVYLQKENIIDESGMPKERFSAEFPKEGPSILRIQQVVRGDSAAYFCASSPKGNEQFFGPGTRLTVL.

The chain joins TRBV5-1 to TRBJ2-7; 7 bases agree with TRBD1. Per germline, CDR1 SGHRS and CDR2 YFSETQ. This CDR3 spans 13 amino acids. V was pared by 4 bases and J by 0 bases, with 1 base of the junction left unmatched. The chain's CDR3 is CASSGTASYEQYF. In nucleotides, the CDR3 is TGCGCCAGCAGCGGGACAGCCTCCTACGAGCAGTACTTC.

This chain joins TRBV30 and TRBJ1-4, with a weak D call TRBD1 (5 bases). Per the germline V gene, CDR1 is GTSNPN and CDR2 is SVGIG (reference sequence). This CDR3 comprises 13 residues. V shed 2 bases and J shed 6 bases, with 10 bases lying between them. The CDR3 DNA is TGTGCCTGGAGTCCGGGGGTGGATGAAAAACTGTTTTTT. The encoded protein is CAWSPGVDEKLFF.

This clone was seen more than once but under ten times. V gene TRBV6-5 combines with J gene TRBJ1-6, with a tentative D call TRBD1 (5 bases). Germline V gene lookup returns CDR1 MNHEY and CDR2 SVGAGI. V was pared by 0 bases and J by 10 bases, with 16 bases between. CDR3 size: 16 residues. The chain's CDR3 is CASSYSPQGGKSPLHF. DNA for the CDR3: TGTGCCAGCAGTTACTCGCCTCAGGGAGGGAAATCACCCCTCCACTTT.

CDR3 bases: TGCGCCAGCAGCTTAACGGGAGGACTGGCTGGAAACACCATATATTTT. Its translation is CASSLTGGLAGNTIYF. This rearrangement joins TRBV5-1 to TRBJ1-3; D remains unclear. The V end lost 2 bases, the J end lost 2 bases, and 14 bases lay between the germline ends. The CDR3 length is 16 residues. Germline-derived CDR1 and CDR2 are SGHRS and YFSETQ.

This chain uses TRBV4-3 with TRBJ2-2, with a tentative D call TRBD1 (5 bases). With 2 bases removed from V and 0 bases from J, the gap between germline ends came to 16 bases. Germline CDR1 LGHNA, CDR2 YSLEER. The CDR3 consists of 18 residues. The CDR3, as DNA: TGCGCCAGCAGCCAATTTAGGCATGGGGCCGCGAACACCGGGGAGCTGTTTTTT. Translated, it gives CASSQFRHGAANTGELFF.

This clone was seen only a few times. V gene TRBV6-5 combines with J gene TRBJ1-4; tentatively, D is TRBD1 (5 bases). V dropped 8 bases and J dropped 7 bases, with 14 bases sitting between them. The CDR3 has 13 amino acids. The V gene's germline CDR1 is MNHEY and CDR2 SVGAGI. CDR3 loop: CASQGGSTEKLFF. The CDR3 nucleotides are TGTGCCAGCCAGGGCGGTAGCACTGAAAAACTGTTTTTT.

The chain recombines TRBV5-1 with TRBJ2-5; TRBD1 aligns across 7 bases. The CDR3 runs to 15 residues. The ends lost 0 bases at V and 2 bases at J; junction bases unmatched: 4. Germline V gives CDR1 SGHRS, CDR2 YFSETQ. The CDR3 bases are TGCGCCAGCAGCTTGGAAAGGACAGGACAAGAGACCCAGTACTTC. Encoded protein: CASSLERTGQETQYF.

The chain joins TRBV19 to TRBJ2-2, with 10 bases that match TRBD2. After removal of 10 bases from V and 7 bases from J, the junction contained 6 bases not matched to a gene. CDR3 length: 13 residues. CDR1 is LNHDA and CDR2 is SQIVND in the germline V gene (reference sequence). In nucleotides, the CDR3 is TGTGCCACTTCAGCGGGGGGGCGCGGGGAGCTGTTTTTT. It translates to CATSAGGRGELFF.

V is TRBV6-5 and J is TRBJ1-2; D not certain. The CDR3 spans 14 residues. V was clipped by 4 bases and J by 2 bases, with 11 bases between them. Germline values: CDR1 MNHEY, CDR2 SVGAGI. The CDR3 is CASSFQQSNYGYTF. The CDR3 DNA sequence: TGTGCCAGCAGTTTTCAACAGTCGAACTATGGCTACACCTTC.

The chain employs TRBV5-5 and TRBJ1-1; D is uncertain. The CDR3 is 16 residues long. The germline V gene has CDR1 SGHKS and CDR2 YYEKEE (reference sequence). Deletions cut 2 bases from V and 2 bases from J, with 16 bases between. In DNA, the CDR3 is TGTGCCAGCAGCTTCACACTTCAGGTGACAAACACTGAAGCTTTCTTT. It yields the protein CASSFTLQVTNTEAFF.

The rearrangement uses TRBV2 and TRBJ2-7, with a possible D match to TRBD1 (6 bases). Germline V gene lookup returns CDR1 SNHLY and CDR2 FYNNEI. This CDR3 comprises 12 residues. V lost 6 bases and J lost 0, with 6 bases in between. CDR3 sequence: CASRDSSYEQYF. The DNA for the CDR3 is TGTGCCAGCAGGGACAGCTCCTACGAGCAGTACTTC.

This chain joins TRBV5-1 and TRBJ2-7, with 10 bases fitting TRBD2. The CDR3 runs 16 residues. Losses at the gene ends were 0 bases for V and 1 base for J; bases not matched to a gene: 4. Germline CDR1 and CDR2: SGHRS and YFSETQ. The CDR3, as DNA: TGCGCCAGCAGCTTGGAGGTAGCGGGGGGTTCCTACGAGCAGTACTTC. It codes for CASSLEVAGGSYEQYF.

The V gene is TRBV12-3 or TRBV12-4, the J gene TRBJ1-6, with 11 bases identical to TRBD1. The CDR3 spans 13 residues. V was pared by 10 bases and J by 7 bases, with 3 bases of the junction left unmatched. The CDR3: CATRTGGNSPLHF. CDR3 nucleotide sequence: TGTGCCACCCGGACAGGGGGCAATTCACCCCTCCACTTT.

This clone was found a few times. The chain uses TRBV5-1 and TRBJ1-4; TRBD1 agrees at 9 bases. V lost 1 base and J lost 11; bases outside the gene matches: 18. Per the germline V gene, CDR1 is SGHRS and CDR2 is YFSETQ. The CDR3 contains 18 residues. This CDR3 reads CASSLYSGQGIKVGKLFF. In DNA, the CDR3 is TGCGCCAGCAGCTTGTATTCGGGACAGGGTATCAAGGTTGGGAAACTGTTTTTT.

This chain uses TRBV5-1 with TRBJ1-3; TRBD1 is a possible D gene (5 bases). The CDR3 spans 15 residues. Germline loops: CDR1 SGHRS, CDR2 YFSETQ. Between the trimmed V and J ends, which lost 0 bases and 6 bases, there was a span of 13 bases. The CDR3 nucleotides read TGCGCCAGCAGCTTGGTCCGGGGGGGAAAAAACACCATATATTTT. It codes for CASSLVRGGKNTIYF.

The chain recombines TRBV19 with TRBJ1-1; 9 nucleotides match TRBD1. The CDR3 contains 15 residues. V dropped 4 bases and J dropped 0; count of bases not matched to a gene: 3. The germline V gene has CDR1 LNHDA and CDR2 SQIVND (reference sequence). CDR3 residues: CASSTTGGMNTEAFF. In nucleotides, the CDR3 is TGTGCCAGTAGTACCACAGGGGGCATGAACACTGAAGCTTTCTTT.